These 8 T cell receptor beta chains originate from one sample sequenced in a study of cytomegalovirus exposure and HLA in healthy donors. The PCR had 60 Vbeta and 13 Jbeta primers. Generated by immunoSEQ multiplex PCR, the TCRdb table keeps only in-frame clones and is missing some. This sample yields 87,000 or so clones, of which 55% to 75% are seen a single time; roughly 3.2% belongs to the top ten. Input material: PBMCs. The receptors stem from a man aged 60 to 75 in good health and CMV-seronegative.

This chain uses TRBV19 with TRBJ2-1; D call uncertain. CDR1 and CDR2 from the germline V gene are LNHDA and SQIVND (reference sequence). Trimming cost V 3 bases and J 6 bases, with 18 bases left between them. The CDR3 contains 16 residues. CDR3 DNA sequence: TGTGCCAGTAGTATTCTTCCCCGAGCCCCGGGCAATGAGCAGTTCTTC. It codes for CASSILPRAPGNEQFF.

The chain couples TRBV13 to TRBJ2-5; D might be TRBD1 (6 bases). Germline V gives CDR1 PRHDT, CDR2 FYEKMQ (reference sequence). Trimming removed 4 bases from V and 3 bases from J, with 12 bases in between. The CDR3 extends over 14 amino acids. In DNA form, the CDR3 reads TGTGCCAGCAGCTCCCGGGACACAGAAGAGACCCAGTACTTC. It is translated as CASSSRDTEETQYF.

This clone has a handful of counts. The genes are TRBV11-1 and TRBJ1-4, with D hard to call. The CDR3 has 16 amino acids. Between the trimmed V and J ends, which lost 0 bases and 6 bases, there was a span of 14 bases. Germline V gene sequence: CDR1 SGHAT, CDR2 FQDESV (reference sequence). Written as DNA, the CDR3 is TGTGCCAGCAGCTTAGCCCCGAGGAGGGCTGATGAAAAACTGTTTTTT. Translation: CASSLAPRRADEKLFF. Full variable domain (outside the CDR3, taken from reference TRBV11-1 and TRBJ1-4): EAEVAQSPRYKITEKSQAVAFWCDPISGHATLYWYRQILGQGPELLVQFQDESVVDDSQLPKDRFSAERLKGVDSTLKIQPAELGDSAMYLCASSLAPRRADEKLFFGSGTQLSVL.

The V gene is TRBV29-1, the J gene TRBJ2-5; the D gene is possibly TRBD1 (6 bases). Between the trimmed V and J ends, which lost 5 bases and 2 bases, there was a span of 9 bases. Per the germline V gene, CDR1 is SQVTM and CDR2 is ANQGSEA. This CDR3 has 12 amino acids. CDR3 nucleotide sequence: TGCAGCGTTTCAGGGGTACAAGAGACCCAGTACTTC. It is translated as CSVSGVQETQYF. Combining the CDR3 with reference TRBV29-1 and TRBJ2-5 gives the whole variable domain SAVISQKPSRDICQRGTSLTIQCQVDSQVTMMFWYRQQPGQSLTLIATANQGSEATYESGFVIDKFPISRPNLTFSTLTVSNMSPEDSSIYLCSVSGVQETQYFGPGTRLLVL.

V is TRBV4-2 and J is TRBJ2-1; 7 bases are shared with TRBD2. The ends lost 0 bases at V and 4 bases at J; junction bases unmatched: 6. Germline V gene lookup returns CDR1 LGHNA and CDR2 YNFKEQ. The CDR3 length is 16 residues. CDR3 sequence: CASSQESGGQYNEQFF. CDR3 nucleotide sequence: TGTGCCAGCAGCCAAGAATCGGGAGGACAATACAATGAGCAGTTCTTC.

The chain couples TRBV9 to TRBJ2-1, with 7 bases fitting TRBD2. The junction had 15 bases not matched to a gene; V was cut back by 4 bases and J by 5 bases. The germline CDR1 and CDR2 sequences are SGDLS and YYNGEE. This CDR3 has 17 amino acids. The CDR3 sequence is CASSYEEAGRGDNEQFF. CDR3 in DNA: TGTGCCAGCAGCTACGAGGAAGCGGGGAGAGGCGACAATGAGCAGTTCTTC. The whole variable domain, filled in from reference TRBV9 and TRBJ2-1, reads DSGVTQTPKHLITATGQRVTLRCSPRSGDLSVYWYQQSLDQGLQFLIQYYNGEERAKGNILERFSAQQFPDLHSELNLSSLELGDSALYFCASSYEEAGRGDNEQFFGPGTRLTVL.

The chain carries TRBV6-6 and TRBJ1-2; tentative D call: TRBD1 (6 bases). The V gene's germline CDR1 is MNHNY and CDR2 SVGAGI (reference sequence). This CDR3 has 14 residues. V shed 6 bases and J shed 3 bases, with 14 bases lying between them. This chain's CDR3 is CASRTGVVDYGYTF. The CDR3 region has the DNA TGTGCCAGCAGGACAGGAGTGGTAGACTATGGCTACACCTTC.

This chain's CDR3 is CASSEDRGATDTQYF. The CDR3, as DNA: TGTGCCAGCAGTGAGGATAGAGGTGCCACAGATACGCAGTATTTT. The chain is built from TRBV6-4 and TRBJ2-3; D is unclear. The germline V gene has CDR1 MRHNA and CDR2 SNTAGT. The V end lost 3 bases, the J end lost 2 bases, and 12 bases lay between the germline ends. The CDR3 contains 15 residues.